These 29 T cell receptor beta chains were all obtained from the same sample, sequenced in a study of cytomegalovirus exposure and HLA in healthy donors. Amplification used 60 Vbeta primers and 13 Jbeta primers. Sequencing was performed with immunoSEQ multiplex PCR; in TCRdb, only in-frame clones are kept and a portion is missing. The data hold 150,000 to 200,000 clones, with 75% observed a single time. The sequencing input was PBMCs. These receptors all come from a woman between 40 and 50 years old in good health and CMV-seropositive.

This clone was picked up a small number of times. The chain couples TRBV27 to TRBJ2-1, with 8 nucleotides matching TRBD1. J gave up 7 bases and V 3 bases, and 5 bases lay outside the gene matches. The CDR3 length is 14 residues. The germline V gene has CDR1 MNHEY and CDR2 SMNVEV (reference sequence). The CDR3 DNA reads TGTGCCAGCAGTTTGCAGGGGGCGAAAAATGAGCAGTTCTTC. Its protein product is CASSLQGAKNEQFF.

The chain carries TRBV7-2 and TRBJ2-5; D is ambiguous. V was pared by 0 bases and J by 1 base, with 9 bases between. The length of the CDR3 is 15 residues. CDR1 SGHTA and CDR2 FQGNSA come from the germline V gene. CDR3 amino acids: CASSLAGPIQETQYF. Here the CDR3 DNA reads TGTGCCAGCAGCTTAGCGGGCCCGATCCAAGAGACCCAGTACTTC.

The V call is TRBV19, the J call TRBJ1-2; 7 bases line up with TRBD1. From germline, CDR1 is LNHDA and CDR2 SQIVND (reference sequence). V shed 7 bases, J shed 0 bases, and the junction held 8 bases outside the gene matches. This CDR3 is built from 15 residues. The CDR3 here is CASTNGQAANYGYTF. In DNA form, the CDR3 reads TGTGCCAGTACCAACGGACAGGCAGCTAACTATGGCTACACCTTC. Complete variable domain (other parts from reference TRBV19 and TRBJ1-2): DGGITQSPKYLFRKEGQNVTLSCEQNLNHDAMYWYRQDPGQGLRLIYYSQIVNDFQKGDIAEGYSVSREKKESFPLTVTSAQKNPTAFYLCASTNGQAANYGYTFGSGTRLTVV.

This clone was counted many times. The chain is built from TRBV5-4 and TRBJ1-3; weak D call: TRBD1 (6 bases). V was trimmed by 3 bases and J by 2 bases, leaving 15 bases between them. Germline CDR1 SGHNT, CDR2 YYREEE (reference sequence). The CDR3 runs to 16 residues. The CDR3 nucleotides read TGTGCCAGCAGCTATACAGGGCTTGTGGCTGGAAACACCATATATTTT. It yields the protein CASSYTGLVAGNTIYF.

The rearrangement uses TRBV27 and TRBJ1-1; 8 nucleotides match TRBD1. Trimming took 1 base from V and 3 from J; bases not matched to a gene: 7. CDR1 and CDR2 from the germline V gene are MNHEY and SMNVEV (reference sequence). This CDR3 contains 16 residues. The CDR3 spells CASSLYGGQVYTEAFF. CDR3 bases: TGTGCCAGCAGTTTATATGGGGGACAGGTATACACTGAAGCTTTCTTT.

The DNA for the CDR3 is TGTGCCAGCAGCTTAGCGACAGGGCTAACCTACGAGCAGTACTTC. Translated: CASSLATGLTYEQYF. V gene TRBV7-6 combines with J gene TRBJ2-7; 7 nucleotides align to TRBD1. The CDR3 spans 15 residues. Losses at the gene ends were 0 bases for V and 2 bases for J; bases not matched to a gene: 4. CDR1 is SGHVS and CDR2 is FNYEAQ in the germline V gene.

The chain joins TRBV5-1 to TRBJ2-5, with TRBD1 as a possible D gene (6 bases). Germline V gene sequence: CDR1 SGHRS, CDR2 YFSETQ. The ends were cut back, 2 bases at V and 1 base at J, with 9 bases in the middle. This CDR3 spans 14 amino acids. CDR3 residues: CASSFNRVQETQYF. The CDR3 DNA reads TGCGCCAGCAGCTTTAACAGGGTCCAAGAGACCCAGTACTTC. Full variable domain (missing parts from reference TRBV5-1 and TRBJ2-5): KAGVTQTPRYLIKTRGQQVTLSCSPISGHRSVSWYQQTPGQGLQFLFEYFSETQRNKGNFPGRFSGRQFSNSRSEMNVSTLELGDSALYLCASSFNRVQETQYFGPGTRLLVL.

This clone was observed a single time. V gene TRBV28 combines with J gene TRBJ2-5, with a tentative D call TRBD2 (7 bases). Trimming left V 2 bases short and J 4 bases short, with 20 bases between. The CDR3 runs 17 residues. Per germline, CDR1 MDHEN and CDR2 SYDVKM. The CDR3 loop reads CASSLRWGRGKRETQYF. The CDR3 coding sequence is TGTGCCAGCAGTTTACGTTGGGGGCGGGGGAAACGAGAGACCCAGTACTTC. The variable domain in full, completed from reference TRBV28 and TRBJ2-5, reads DVKVTQSSRYLVKRTGEKVFLECVQDMDHENMFWYRQDPGLGLRLIYFSYDVKMKEKGDIPEGYSVSREKKERFSLILESASTNQTSMYLCASSLRWGRGKRETQYFGPGTRLLVL.

CDR3 loop: CASSDSILGRTGSSTDTQYF. The CDR3 bases are TGTGCCAGCAGTGACTCGATTTTGGGAAGGACAGGGTCTAGCACAGATACGCAGTATTTT. The rearrangement links TRBV6-4 to TRBJ2-3; 8 bases map to TRBD1. Germline V lookup: CDR1 MRHNA, CDR2 SNTAGT. This CDR3 region has 20 residues. The trim removed 0 bases at V and 0 bases at J, leaving 14 bases unmatched.

This chain links TRBV5-4 with TRBJ2-1, with D hard to call. Germline V gives CDR1 SGHNT, CDR2 YYREEE (reference sequence). The CDR3 has 15 residues. V was cut by 3 bases and J by 4 bases, with 14 bases left in between. Written as DNA, the CDR3 is TGTGCCAGCAGCTCCGAGGTTGGTTGGTACAATGAGCAGTTCTTC. Encoded protein: CASSSEVGWYNEQFF.

The rearrangement uses TRBV27 and TRBJ1-2; perhaps TRBD1 as D (5 bases). This CDR3 has 14 residues. Looked up from germline, CDR1 is MNHEY and CDR2 is SMNVEV (reference sequence). Trimming shortened V by 4 bases and J by 7 bases, and 16 bases separated the two germline ends. CDR3 residues: CASSSRAWNGGYTF. The CDR3 region has the DNA TGTGCCAGCAGTTCCAGGGCTTGGAATGGTGGCTACACCTTC.

The sample holds a few counts of this clone. The genes are TRBV5-5 and TRBJ2-5; maybe TRBD1 (5 bases). The germline CDR1 and CDR2 sequences are SGHKS and YYEKEE (reference sequence). V was pared by 0 bases and J by 5 bases, with 14 bases between. There are 15 residues in the CDR3. CDR3 sequence: CASSLVGQGTETQYF. As DNA, the CDR3 is TGTGCCAGCAGCTTGGTGGGTCAGGGCACGGAGACCCAGTACTTC.

The chain has TRBV6-5 and TRBJ2-7; 11 positions match TRBD1. J gave up 5 bases and V 8 bases, and 8 bases lay outside the gene matches. CDR1 MNHEY and CDR2 SVGAGI come from the germline V gene. CDR3 length equals 14 residues. This chain's CDR3 is CASGDRGRFNEQYF. CDR3 in DNA: TGTGCCAGCGGGGACAGGGGGAGGTTTAACGAGCAGTACTTC.

The table lists this clone with a few counts. The V gene is TRBV7-9, the J gene TRBJ1-2; 8 bases fit TRBD1. The CDR3 runs to 15 residues. V was clipped by 5 bases and J by 8 bases; unmatched bases: 13. In germline, CDR1 is SEHNR, CDR2 FQNEAQ (reference sequence). Here the CDR3 DNA reads TGTGCCAGCAGCGGAAACGCAGGACAGGGTTACGGCTACACCTTC. Protein sequence: CASSGNAGQGYGYTF.

The chain recombines TRBV10-1 with TRBJ2-1; TRBD1 matches at 11 bases. V trimming: 6 bases; J trimming: 8 bases; junction bases outside the gene matches: 3. In germline, CDR1 is WNHNN, CDR2 SYGVQD (reference sequence). This CDR3 contains 13 residues. Here the CDR3 DNA reads TGCGCCAGCAGCCGGGACAGGGGGTATGAGCAGTTCTTC. Translating gives CASSRDRGYEQFF.

The chain's CDR3 is CASGRGGLIGEKLFF. The DNA for the CDR3 is TGTGCCAGTGGAAGGGGGGGGCTTATAGGTGAAAAACTGTTTTTT. The genes are TRBV6-1 and TRBJ1-4, with D maybe TRBD1 (6 bases). The CDR3 spans 15 residues. The V gene's germline CDR1 is MNHNS and CDR2 SASEGT. The V and J ends lost 9 bases and 7 bases respectively, with 21 bases between them.

The rearrangement links TRBV25-1 to TRBJ1-1; tentative D call: TRBD1 (6 bases). This CDR3 has 12 amino acids. Germline CDR1 MGHDK, CDR2 SYGVNS. V gave up 8 bases and J gave up 9 bases, with 16 bases separating them. CDR3 residues: CASLSSGGKAFF. In DNA form, the CDR3 reads TGTGCCAGCCTCTCATCGGGGGGCAAAGCTTTCTTT.

The chain carries TRBV10-3 and TRBJ2-7; no reliable D call. V shed 0 bases and J shed 0 bases, with 9 bases lying between them. The CDR3 is made up of 15 amino acids. From germline, CDR1 is ENHRY and CDR2 SYGVKD. The CDR3 region has the DNA TGTGCCATCAGTGAGTCTTCACTGAGCTCCTACGAGCAGTACTTC. It yields the protein CAISESSLSSYEQYF.

The chain recombines TRBV7-2 with TRBJ2-3; 11 bases fit TRBD2. With V trimmed by 5 bases and J by 4 bases, 8 bases remained unmatched. This CDR3 region has 16 residues. Germline V gene lookup returns CDR1 SGHTA and CDR2 FQGNSA. The CDR3 coding sequence is TGTGCCAGCAGCCTCAGCACTAGCGGGAGTTCAGATACGCAGTATTTT. Amino acid sequence: CASSLSTSGSSDTQYF.

The chain couples TRBV6-5 to TRBJ1-5; D perhaps matches TRBD1 (5 bases). The V end was cut by 8 bases, the J end by 6 bases, with 11 bases between. The CDR3 is 12 amino acids. Germline values: CDR1 MNHEY, CDR2 SVGAGI. DNA for the CDR3: TGTGCCAGCTCCCACGGGGGTCAGCCCCAGCATTTT. Residues: CASSHGGQPQHF.

This chain connects TRBV7-8 to TRBJ1-2; no clear D gene. The CDR3 spans 16 residues. The germline V gene encodes CDR1 SGHVS and CDR2 FQNEAQ. With 4 bases removed from V and 1 base from J, the gap between germline ends came to 16 bases. CDR3 in amino acids: CASSSQRLDFNYGYTF. CDR3 nucleotide sequence: TGTGCCAGCAGCTCCCAGCGGCTCGATTTTAACTATGGCTACACCTTC.

The rearrangement joins TRBV7-8 to TRBJ2-7; a weak D match, TRBD1 (7 bases). The ends were cut back, 5 bases at V and 0 bases at J, with 14 bases in the middle. The germline gives CDR1 SGHVS, CDR2 FQNEAQ. The CDR3 contains 15 residues. CDR3 residues: CASSPRQGGSYEQYF. CDR3 nucleotide sequence: TGTGCCAGCAGCCCCCGACAGGGAGGCTCCTACGAGCAGTACTTC. Using reference TRBV7-8 and TRBJ2-7 for the parts outside the CDR3, the full variable domain is GAGVSQSPRYKVAKRGQDVALRCDPISGHVSLFWYQQALGQGPEFLTYFQNEAQLDKSGLPSDRFFAERPEGSVSTLKIQRTQQEDSAVYLCASSPRQGGSYEQYFGPGTRLTVT.

This clone was recorded a few times. J is TRBJ2-3 and V is TRBV29-1, with a tentative D call TRBD2 (6 bases). Trimming took 4 bases from V and 6 from J, leaving 20 bases between them. The germline V gene has CDR1 SQVTM and CDR2 ANQGSEA. The CDR3 covers 15 residues. CDR3 protein: CSVVADGGIRDTQYF. CDR3 sequence (DNA): TGCAGCGTTGTTGCGGACGGAGGGATCCGCGATACGCAGTATTTT.

This clone was counted between two and nine times. The rearrangement links TRBV6-5 to TRBJ1-4; D uncertain. This CDR3 comprises 12 residues. Trimming shortened V by 4 bases and J by 6 bases, and 6 bases separated the two germline ends. CDR1 MNHEY and CDR2 SVGAGI come from the germline V gene. CDR3 amino acids: CASSLEYEKLFF. The CDR3 DNA reads as TGTGCCAGCAGTTTGGAGTATGAAAAACTGTTTTTT.

The chain couples TRBV6-5 to TRBJ1-1; D unclear. V dropped 7 bases and J dropped 4 bases, with 13 bases sitting between them. This CDR3 is built from 13 residues. Looked up from germline, CDR1 is MNHEY and CDR2 is SVGAGI. The CDR3 region is CASTPWAGTEAFF. The CDR3 nucleotides are TGTGCCAGCACGCCATGGGCGGGCACTGAAGCTTTCTTT.

The CDR3 region has the DNA TGTGCCAGCAAGGCTAGCGGGAGGCAAGAGACCCAGTACTTC. Protein: CASKASGRQETQYF. The gene calls are TRBV6-1 and TRBJ2-5, with TRBD2 identical over 11 bases. The CDR3 spans 14 residues. Looked up from germline, CDR1 is MNHNS and CDR2 is SASEGT. Trimming took 7 bases from V and 2 from J; bases not matched to a gene: 3.

CDR3 sequence reads: CATGTGLANTEAFF. The CDR3, as DNA: TGTGCCACAGGGACAGGCTTGGCGAACACTGAAGCTTTCTTT. The chain employs TRBV19 and TRBJ1-1, with 8 bases identical to TRBD1. This CDR3 has 14 amino acids. J gave up 1 base and V 10 bases, and 8 bases lay outside the gene matches. The germline V gene has CDR1 LNHDA and CDR2 SQIVND (reference sequence).

This clone has just a few counts. V usage is TRBV10-1 and J usage is TRBJ2-2; 9 nucleotides line up with TRBD2. This CDR3 comprises 19 residues. Germline loops: CDR1 WNHNN, CDR2 SYGVQD (reference sequence). The trim removed 2 bases at V and 2 bases at J, leaving 12 bases unmatched. The DNA for the CDR3 is TGCGCCAGCAGTGAGGGAGGAGCGGGACTAGCCGAAAACACCGGGGAGCTGTTTTTT. Its translation: CASSEGGAGLAENTGELFF.

This clone was picked up a small number of times. The chain couples TRBV7-2 to TRBJ1-3; possibly TRBD1 for D (5 bases). The CDR3 contains 14 residues. V gave up 3 bases and J gave up 2 bases, with 8 bases separating them. Germline CDR1 is SGHTA and CDR2 is FQGNSA. CDR3 in DNA: TGTGCCAGCAGCTTTGGGGGGACTGGAAACACCATATATTTT. Translated, it gives CASSFGGTGNTIYF.